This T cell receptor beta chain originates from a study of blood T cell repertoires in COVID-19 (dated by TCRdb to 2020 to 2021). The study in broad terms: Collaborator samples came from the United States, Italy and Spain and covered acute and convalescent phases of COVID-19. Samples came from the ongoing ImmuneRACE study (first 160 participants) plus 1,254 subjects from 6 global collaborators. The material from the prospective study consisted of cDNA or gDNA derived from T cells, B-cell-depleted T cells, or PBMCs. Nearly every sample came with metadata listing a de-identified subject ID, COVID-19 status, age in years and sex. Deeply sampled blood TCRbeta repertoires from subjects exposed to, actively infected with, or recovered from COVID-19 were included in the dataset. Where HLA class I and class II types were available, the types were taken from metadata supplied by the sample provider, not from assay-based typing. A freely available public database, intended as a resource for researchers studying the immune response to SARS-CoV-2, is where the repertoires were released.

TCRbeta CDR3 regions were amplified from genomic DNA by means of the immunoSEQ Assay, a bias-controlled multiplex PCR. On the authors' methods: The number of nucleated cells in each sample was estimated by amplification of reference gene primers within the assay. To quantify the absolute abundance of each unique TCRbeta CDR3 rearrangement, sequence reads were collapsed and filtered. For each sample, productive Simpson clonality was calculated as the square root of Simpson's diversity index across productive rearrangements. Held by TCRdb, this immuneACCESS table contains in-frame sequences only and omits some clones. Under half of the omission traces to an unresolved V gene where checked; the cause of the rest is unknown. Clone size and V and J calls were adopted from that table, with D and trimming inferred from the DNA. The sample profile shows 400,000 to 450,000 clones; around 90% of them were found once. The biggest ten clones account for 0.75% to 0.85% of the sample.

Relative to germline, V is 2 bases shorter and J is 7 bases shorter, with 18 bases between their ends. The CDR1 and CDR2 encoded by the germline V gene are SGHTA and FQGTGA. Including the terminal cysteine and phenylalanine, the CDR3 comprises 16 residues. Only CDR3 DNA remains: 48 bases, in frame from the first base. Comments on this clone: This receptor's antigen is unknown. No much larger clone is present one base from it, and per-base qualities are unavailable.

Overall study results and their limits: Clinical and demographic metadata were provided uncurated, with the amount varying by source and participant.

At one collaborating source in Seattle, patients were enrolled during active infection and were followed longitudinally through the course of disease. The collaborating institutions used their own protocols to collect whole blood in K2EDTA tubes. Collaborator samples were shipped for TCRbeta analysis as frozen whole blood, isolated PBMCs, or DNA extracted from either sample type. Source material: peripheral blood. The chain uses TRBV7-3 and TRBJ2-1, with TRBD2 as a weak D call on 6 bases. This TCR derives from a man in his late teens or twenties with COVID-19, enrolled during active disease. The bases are TGTGCCAGCAGCTTACACAACGGGAGTCCGAGGAATGAGCAGTTCTTC. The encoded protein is CASSLHNGSPRNEQFF.